This T cell receptor (beta chain) was captured by sequencing in a study of tumor-infiltrating lymphocytes in primary liver carcinoma. Study as a whole: Tumor stage was T1-T3 N0M0, and tumor size was about 4 to 11 cm across.

Study results and limitations: Tumors had a top-250-clone fraction that was significantly higher than blood (p = 0.039).

Investigators took RNA and DNA out together from approximately 22-30 mg of unsorted bulk tissue. Surgical resection treated primary liver carcinoma in the patients. The CDR3 is 13 amino acids. Germline V gene lookup returns CDR1 SGHNT and CDR2 YYREEE (reference sequence). Trimming shortened V by 4 bases and J by 5 bases, and 12 bases separated the two germline ends. This clonotype has more than one count but fewer than ten. Its antigen remains unknown. This could be a read error, since a much larger clone is one nucleotide away. A constant-region primer primed TCR beta cDNA synthesis from 400 to 600 ng of total RNA. Three rounds of nested multiplex PCR with slightly modified ARM-PCR produced TCR beta libraries. The study ran its first two PCR rounds for roughly 9 cycles each, using TRBV1-TRBV30 forward primers and a C-beta reverse primer. TCRdb re-called the multiplex PCR reads through MiXCR, storing one row per CDR3 protein. The sample records 80,000 or so distinct CDR3 sequences, 71% being singletons.

This clonotype was obtained from a woman in her sixties or seventies with primary liver carcinoma and hepatitis B virus infection. The sequenced material came from liver tumor tissue from sampling region 4. Documented subset: tumor region T4, right-lateral pole. The chain links TRBV5-4 to TRBJ1-1; D gene unclear. The CDR3 bases are TGTGCCAGCAGCCAAGGACGGAAAACTGAAGCTTTCTTT. Protein product: CASSQGRKTEAFF.